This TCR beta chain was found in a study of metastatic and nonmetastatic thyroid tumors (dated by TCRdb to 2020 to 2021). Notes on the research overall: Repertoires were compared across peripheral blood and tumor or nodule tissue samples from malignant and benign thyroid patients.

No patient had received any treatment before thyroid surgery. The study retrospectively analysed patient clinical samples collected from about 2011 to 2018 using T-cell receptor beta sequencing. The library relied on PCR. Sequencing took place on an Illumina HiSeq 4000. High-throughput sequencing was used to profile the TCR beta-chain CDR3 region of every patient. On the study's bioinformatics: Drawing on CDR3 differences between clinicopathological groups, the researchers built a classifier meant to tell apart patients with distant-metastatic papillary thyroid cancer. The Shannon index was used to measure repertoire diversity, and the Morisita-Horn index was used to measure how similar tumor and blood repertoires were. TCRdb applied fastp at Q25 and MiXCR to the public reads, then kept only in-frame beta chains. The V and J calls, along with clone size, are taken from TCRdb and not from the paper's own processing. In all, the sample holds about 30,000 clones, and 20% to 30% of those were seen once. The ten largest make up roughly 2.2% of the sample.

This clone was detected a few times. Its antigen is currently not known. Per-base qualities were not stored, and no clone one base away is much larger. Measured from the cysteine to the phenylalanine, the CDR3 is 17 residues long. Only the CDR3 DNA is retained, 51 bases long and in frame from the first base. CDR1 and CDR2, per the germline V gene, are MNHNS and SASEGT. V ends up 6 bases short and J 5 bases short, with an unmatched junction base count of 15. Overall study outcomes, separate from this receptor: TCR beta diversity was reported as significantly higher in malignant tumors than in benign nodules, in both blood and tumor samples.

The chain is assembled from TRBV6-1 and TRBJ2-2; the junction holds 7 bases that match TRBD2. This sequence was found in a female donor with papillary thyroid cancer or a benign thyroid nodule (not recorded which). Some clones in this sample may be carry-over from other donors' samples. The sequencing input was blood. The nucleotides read TGTGCCAGCAGACGCGGGACGGGCGGGAGACGGACCGGGGAGCTGTTTTTT. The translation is CASRRGTGGRRTGELFF.